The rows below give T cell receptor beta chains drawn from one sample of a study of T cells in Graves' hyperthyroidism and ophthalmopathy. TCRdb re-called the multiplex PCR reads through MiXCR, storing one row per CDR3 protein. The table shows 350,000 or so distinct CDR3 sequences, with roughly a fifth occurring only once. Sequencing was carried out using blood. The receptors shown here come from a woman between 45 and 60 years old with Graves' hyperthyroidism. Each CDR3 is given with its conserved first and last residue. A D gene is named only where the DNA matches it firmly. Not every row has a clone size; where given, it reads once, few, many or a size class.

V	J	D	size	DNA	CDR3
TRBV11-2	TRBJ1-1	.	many	TGTGCCAGCACCACCTTCCCCAGGAGAATGAACACTGAAGCTTTCTTT	CASTTFPRRMNTEAFF
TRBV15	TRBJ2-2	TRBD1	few	TGTGCCACCCAGAGGGAACAGGGGAGAAGCGGGGAGCTGTTTTTT	CATQREQGRSGELFF
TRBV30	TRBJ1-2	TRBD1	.	TGTGCCTGGAGACAGGGGGCGGTTGGCTACACCTTC	CAWRQGAVGYTF
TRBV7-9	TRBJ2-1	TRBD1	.	TGTGCCAGCAGACGACCGGGACAGGGAAGGAGGGAGCAGTTCTTC	CASRRPGQGRREQFF
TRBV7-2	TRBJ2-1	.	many	TGTGCCAGCAGTAGACTAGGGGATGAGCAGTTCTTC	CASSRLGDEQFF
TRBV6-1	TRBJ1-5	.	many	TGTGCCAGCCAGACAGATAGGAGCAATCAGCCCCAGCATTTT	CASQTDRSNQPQHF
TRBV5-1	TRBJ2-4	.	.	TGCGCCAGCAGCCGTGAGAACCAGACAGGTTATTTAGCCAAAAACATTCAGTACTTC	CASSRENQTGYLAKNIQYF
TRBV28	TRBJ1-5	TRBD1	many	TGTGCCAGCAGTTCACAGGGGGCGAGCAATCAGCCCCAGCATTTT	CASSSQGASNQPQHF
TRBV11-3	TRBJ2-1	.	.	TGTGCCAGCAGCTTAAAGGGACTCGTCGAGCAGTTCTTC	CASSLKGLVEQFF
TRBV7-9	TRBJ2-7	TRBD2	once	TGTGCCAGCAGCCCATCGCGGGAGCGACCCTACGAGCAGTACTTC	CASSPSRERPYEQYF
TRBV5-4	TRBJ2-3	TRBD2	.	TGTGCCAGCAGCCCACTAGCGGACCTAGACACAGATACGCAGTATTTT	CASSPLADLDTDTQYF
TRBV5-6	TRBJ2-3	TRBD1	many	TGTGCCAGCAGCTTCTCCGACAGGGGGCGCACAGATACGCAGTATTTT	CASSFSDRGRTDTQYF
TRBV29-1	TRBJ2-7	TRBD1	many	TGCAGCGTTTCGACAGGGATCGGGGAGCAGTACTTC	CSVSTGIGEQYF
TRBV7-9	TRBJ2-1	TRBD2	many	TGTGCCAGCAGCTCGAGGGCCGGGACTAGCGGGAGGAATGAGCAGTTCTTC	CASSSRAGTSGRNEQFF
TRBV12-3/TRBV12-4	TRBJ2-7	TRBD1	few	TGTGCCAGCAGCCCAATAGGACAGGGTAACAACGAGCAGTACTTC	CASSPIGQGNNEQYF
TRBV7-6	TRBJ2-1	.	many	TGTGCCAGCAGCTTAGCGACTGGAGTCAGAAGCTCCTACAATGAGCAGTTCTTC	CASSLATGVRSSYNEQFF